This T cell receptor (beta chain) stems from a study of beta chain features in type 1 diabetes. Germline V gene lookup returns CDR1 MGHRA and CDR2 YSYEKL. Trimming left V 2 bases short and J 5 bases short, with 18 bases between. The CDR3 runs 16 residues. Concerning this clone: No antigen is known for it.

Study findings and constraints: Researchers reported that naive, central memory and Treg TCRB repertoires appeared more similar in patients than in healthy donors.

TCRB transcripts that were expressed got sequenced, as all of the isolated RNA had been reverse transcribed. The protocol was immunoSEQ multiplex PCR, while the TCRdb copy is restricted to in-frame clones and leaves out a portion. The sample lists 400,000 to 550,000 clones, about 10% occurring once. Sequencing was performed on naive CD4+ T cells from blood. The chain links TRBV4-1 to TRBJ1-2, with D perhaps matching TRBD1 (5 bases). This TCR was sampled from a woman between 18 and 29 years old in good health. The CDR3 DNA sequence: TGCGCCAGCAGCCAATGGACCAGGGCCTTGGGATATGGCTACACCTTC. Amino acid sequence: CASSQWTRALGYGYTF.